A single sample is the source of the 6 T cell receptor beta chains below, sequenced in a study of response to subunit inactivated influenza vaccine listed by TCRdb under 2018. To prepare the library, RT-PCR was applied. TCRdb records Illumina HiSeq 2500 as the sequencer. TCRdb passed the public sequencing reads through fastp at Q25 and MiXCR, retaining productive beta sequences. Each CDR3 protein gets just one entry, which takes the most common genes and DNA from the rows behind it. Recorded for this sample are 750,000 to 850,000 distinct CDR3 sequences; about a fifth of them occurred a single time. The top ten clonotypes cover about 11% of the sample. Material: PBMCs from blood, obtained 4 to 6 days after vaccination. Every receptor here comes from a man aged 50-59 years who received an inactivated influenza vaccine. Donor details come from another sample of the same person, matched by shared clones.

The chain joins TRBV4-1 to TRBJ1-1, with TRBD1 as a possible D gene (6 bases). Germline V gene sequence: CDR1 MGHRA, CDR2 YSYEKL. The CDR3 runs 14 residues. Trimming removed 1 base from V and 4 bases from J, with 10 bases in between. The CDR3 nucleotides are TGCGCCAGCAGCCAAGGGACAGTGATCACTGAAGCTTTCTTT. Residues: CASSQGTVITEAFF.

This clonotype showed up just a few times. CDR3 protein: CASSLALLPSGTLAKNIQYF. In DNA form, the CDR3 reads TGCGCCAGCAGCTTGGCCCTCCTGCCTAGCGGGACGCTAGCCAAAAACATTCAGTACTTC. The chain joins TRBV5-1 to TRBJ2-4, with 9 bases aligning to TRBD2. The J segment lost 0 bases and the V segment lost 0 bases, leaving 13 bases of the junction unmatched. CDR1 and CDR2 from the germline V gene are SGHRS and YFSETQ. This CDR3 comprises 20 residues. The whole variable domain, filled in from reference TRBV5-1 and TRBJ2-4, reads KAGVTQTPRYLIKTRGQQVTLSCSPISGHRSVSWYQQTPGQGLQFLFEYFSETQRNKGNFPGRFSGRQFSNSRSEMNVSTLELGDSALYLCASSLALLPSGTLAKNIQYFGAGTRLSVL.

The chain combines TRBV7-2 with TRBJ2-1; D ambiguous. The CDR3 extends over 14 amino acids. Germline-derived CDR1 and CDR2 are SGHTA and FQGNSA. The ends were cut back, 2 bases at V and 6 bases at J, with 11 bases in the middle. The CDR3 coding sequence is TGTGCCAGCAGCTTAACTCGCAGGATCAATGAGCAGTTCTTC. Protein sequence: CASSLTRRINEQFF.

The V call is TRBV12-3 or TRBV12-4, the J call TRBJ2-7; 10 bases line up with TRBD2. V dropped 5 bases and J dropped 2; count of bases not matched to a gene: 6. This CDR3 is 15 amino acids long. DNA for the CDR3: TGTGCCAGCAGTGCCGGACTAGCGGAACCCTACGAGCAGTACTTC. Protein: CASSAGLAEPYEQYF.

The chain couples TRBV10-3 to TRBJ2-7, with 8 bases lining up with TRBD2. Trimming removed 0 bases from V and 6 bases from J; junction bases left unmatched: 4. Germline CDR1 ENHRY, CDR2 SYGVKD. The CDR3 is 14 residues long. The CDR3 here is CAISESRGAGEQYF. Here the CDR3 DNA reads TGTGCCATCAGTGAGTCGCGGGGGGCGGGCGAGCAGTACTTC.

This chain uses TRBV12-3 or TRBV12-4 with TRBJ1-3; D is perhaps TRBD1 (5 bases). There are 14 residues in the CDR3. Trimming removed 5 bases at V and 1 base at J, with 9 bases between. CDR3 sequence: CASSVTGSGNTIYF. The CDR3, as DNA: TGTGCCAGCAGTGTAACAGGTTCTGGAAACACCATATATTTT.